Listed below are T cell receptor beta chains from one sample, sequenced in a study of technical replicates of blood from a few donors. The table came from immunoSEQ multiplex PCR; TCRdb's copy has only in-frame clones and leaves some out. The sample shows roughly 76,000 clones, more than 85% of them seen only once. Sequenced material: T cells isolated from PBMCs. The receptors were gathered from a human donor in good health. Some clones in this sample may be carry-over from other donors' samples. Each CDR3 is given with its conserved first and last residue. Fields, in order: CDR3 DNA, CDR3 protein, J gene, clone size, D gene, V gene. The D gene is left open where the match is weak. The listing skips clone size in some rows; elsewhere it reads once, few, many or a size class.

DNA: TGTGCCAGCAGCTTGGGGCAGGGAAACACCATATATTTT
CDR3: CASSLGQGNTIYF
J: TRBJ1-3
size: once
D: .
V: TRBV5-4

DNA: TGTGCCAGCAGTCCAGGGGGCGCGGGGGCTTTCTTT
CDR3: CASSPGGAGAFF
J: TRBJ1-1
size: .
D: TRBD1
V: TRBV7-3

DNA: TGTGCCAGCAGTCTCCTTGGCAGAACTGAAGCTTTCTTT
CDR3: CASSLLGRTEAFF
J: TRBJ1-1
size: .
D: .
V: TRBV6-5

DNA: TGTGCCAGCAGCTTACTACAGGGGGCGCTTTACGAGCAGTACTTC
CDR3: CASSLLQGALYEQYF
J: TRBJ2-7
size: .
D: TRBD1
V: TRBV11-2

DNA: TGTGCCAGCAGCTTAGGGTTTCGCGGGTTGGATGAGCAGTTCTTC
CDR3: CASSLGFRGLDEQFF
J: TRBJ2-1
size: .
D: .
V: TRBV7-3

DNA: TGTGCCAGCAGTGAAACAGGGATCTGGCAGCCCCAGCATTTT
CDR3: CASSETGIWQPQHF
J: TRBJ1-5
size: .
D: .
V: TRBV6-1

DNA: TGCGCCAGCAGCCAAGGACTTCTCGGGGAGCTGTTTTTT
CDR3: CASSQGLLGELFF
J: TRBJ2-2
size: .
D: .
V: TRBV4-1

DNA: TGTGCCATCAGTGAACTAGCGGGAGCAAGGTCCTACGAGCAGTACTTC
CDR3: CAISELAGARSYEQYF
J: TRBJ2-7
size: .
D: TRBD2
V: TRBV10-3

DNA: TGTGCCAGCAGTGAAGCTCTCAGCGTCTATGGCTACACCTTC
CDR3: CASSEALSVYGYTF
J: TRBJ1-2
size: .
D: .
V: TRBV2

DNA: TGTGCCAGCGGAAGGACACCTTCCTACGAGCAGTACTTC
CDR3: CASGRTPSYEQYF
J: TRBJ2-7
size: .
D: .
V: TRBV9

DNA: TGCGCCAGCAGCTCATTTGCGGGGGCCTCCTACGAGCAGTACTTC
CDR3: CASSSFAGASYEQYF
J: TRBJ2-7
size: .
D: .
V: TRBV5-1

DNA: TGTGCCAGCAGCCAAGATCTTGATGAAAAACTGTTTTTT
CDR3: CASSQDLDEKLFF
J: TRBJ1-4
size: .
D: .
V: TRBV4-2

DNA: TGTGCCAGCCCTAGGACTAGCGGGAGTGCCCCTCTCACAGATACGCAGTATTTT
CDR3: CASPRTSGSAPLTDTQYF
J: TRBJ2-3
size: .
D: TRBD2
V: TRBV28

DNA: TGTGCCAGCAGCTTACTTGGAGCCAATGAGCAGTTCTTC
CDR3: CASSLLGANEQFF
J: TRBJ2-1
size: .
D: .
V: TRBV7-3

DNA: TGCGCCAGCATCAAGGGGACTAGTGCCGACAATGAGCAGTTCTTC
CDR3: CASIKGTSADNEQFF
J: TRBJ2-1
size: .
D: TRBD2
V: TRBV5-1

DNA: TGTGCCAGCAGCAGAACTGGACTAGCGGGAGGAGAGACCCAGTACTTC
CDR3: CASSRTGLAGGETQYF
J: TRBJ2-5
size: .
D: TRBD2
V: TRBV9

DNA: TGTGCCAGCAGCGAGGACAGGGGTTACGAGCAGTACTTC
CDR3: CASSEDRGYEQYF
J: TRBJ2-7
size: .
D: TRBD1
V: TRBV7-2

DNA: TGCGCCAGCAGCTTATTACTAGAAGAGACCCAGTACTTC
CDR3: CASSLLLEETQYF
J: TRBJ2-5
size: .
D: .
V: TRBV5-1

DNA: TGTGCCAGCAGTGCAGGGCAAGTGGGGGCTTACGAGCAGTACTTC
CDR3: CASSAGQVGAYEQYF
J: TRBJ2-7
size: .
D: .
V: TRBV6-1

DNA: TGTGCCAGTAGTATAGCTCTTACAGGGAAGGTGTTTTTT
CDR3: CASSIALTGKVFF
J: TRBJ1-4
size: once
D: .
V: TRBV19

DNA: TGCGCCAGCAAGTTCTCAGAGGTTAGCAATCAGCCCCAGCATTTT
CDR3: CASKFSEVSNQPQHF
J: TRBJ1-5
size: .
D: .
V: TRBV4-1

DNA: TGTGCCAGCAGCGTAGAGGAGACAGGGTTCACCGGGGAGCTGTTTTTT
CDR3: CASSVEETGFTGELFF
J: TRBJ2-2
size: .
D: TRBD1
V: TRBV9

DNA: TGTGCCAGCAGCTCACTAGCGGGAGTGAACGCAGATACGCAGTATTTT
CDR3: CASSSLAGVNADTQYF
J: TRBJ2-3
size: .
D: TRBD2
V: TRBV11-2

DNA: TGTGCCAGCAGCTTAGGGGGCTTTACCGGGGAGCTGTTTTTT
CDR3: CASSLGGFTGELFF
J: TRBJ2-2
size: .
D: TRBD1
V: TRBV28

DNA: TGTGCCAGCAGCTTAGATCGGACACGACTGTTTTTT
CDR3: CASSLDRTRLFF
J: TRBJ1-4
size: .
D: .
V: TRBV7-9

DNA: TGTGCCAGCACGGAGGGCACCATGAACACTGAAGCTTTCTTT
CDR3: CASTEGTMNTEAFF
J: TRBJ1-1
size: .
D: .
V: TRBV2

DNA: TGTGCCAGCAGCCCATCCTCGGTGGATGAAAAACTGTTTTTT
CDR3: CASSPSSVDEKLFF
J: TRBJ1-4
size: .
D: .
V: TRBV7-3

DNA: TGCAGCGTTGTGGGACTAGCGGGAGATACGCAGTATTTT
CDR3: CSVVGLAGDTQYF
J: TRBJ2-3
size: .
D: TRBD2
V: TRBV29-1

DNA: TGTGCCAGCAGTACAGGTCATAATGAAAAACTGTTTTTT
CDR3: CASSTGHNEKLFF
J: TRBJ1-4
size: .
D: .
V: TRBV28

DNA: TGTGCCAGCAGTTCCGGGACTAGCGAGATTGAGCAGTTCTTC
CDR3: CASSSGTSEIEQFF
J: TRBJ2-1
size: .
D: TRBD2
V: TRBV11-3

DNA: TGTGCCTGGAGTGTACCCCCAGGGGCGCCCGCTTTCTTT
CDR3: CAWSVPPGAPAFF
J: TRBJ1-1
size: .
D: .
V: TRBV30

DNA: TGTGCCAGCAGCCTACGGGGACTAGCGGAATCTAGCACAGATACGCAGTATTTT
CDR3: CASSLRGLAESSTDTQYF
J: TRBJ2-3
size: .
D: TRBD2
V: TRBV7-2

DNA: TGTGCTTATGGGAGGGGGACCTACGAGCAGTACTTC
CDR3: CAYGRGTYEQYF
J: TRBJ2-7
size: .
D: .
V: TRBV30

DNA: TGTGCCAGCAGTTTCAAACGGACAGTCTATGGCTACACCTTC
CDR3: CASSFKRTVYGYTF
J: TRBJ1-2
size: .
D: .
V: TRBV27

DNA: TGTGCCAGCAGCTTCCAAGGGGGACTAGCGGGGCAGTACTTC
CDR3: CASSFQGGLAGQYF
J: TRBJ2-7
size: .
D: TRBD2
V: TRBV7-9